This TCR beta chain was recorded in a study of T-cell memory formation after mild COVID-19. Study results and caveats: Researchers report contracting CD4+ clones mostly in CM and EM, with CD8+ clones in EMRA.

This clonotype was recorded a few times. Its specificity is not known. V was clipped by 3 bases and J by 1 base, with 12 bases between them. The CDR3 sequence is 16 residues long. Looked up from germline, CDR1 is SGHDN and CDR2 is FVKESK. TCRdb reprocessed the 5' RACE reads via MiXCR and lists one record per CDR3 protein. The sample contains around 90,000 distinct CDR3 sequences, about 12% of which appear only once. The sequence derives from an adult woman who had mild COVID-19 (a few samples of this study predate the infection). Cell type and time point are not known. Source material: PBMCs or a T cell subset sorted from them (not recorded which). This sequence joins TRBV14 and TRBJ2-2; tentatively, D is TRBD1 (6 bases). The CDR3 DNA is TGTGCCAGCAGCCACCATTGGACAGAGAACACCGGGGAGCTGTTTTTT. Its translation is CASSHHWTENTGELFF.